This is a list of T cell receptor beta chains from one sample in a study of T cells in Graves' hyperthyroidism and ophthalmopathy. TCRdb passed the multiplex PCR reads through MiXCR, listing each CDR3 protein once. This sample has about 640,000 distinct CDR3 sequences; 45% occur once, and the top ten carry about 7%. Sequencing was carried out using peripheral blood or thyroid tissue (not recorded which). The receptor source for this set is an adult man with Graves' disease, either hyperthyroidism or ophthalmopathy (not recorded which). Each CDR3 is given with its conserved first and last residue. The order of the fields is V gene, D gene, J gene, clone size, CDR3 protein, CDR3 DNA. D genes are given only for firm matches. Part of the rows lack a size; the others show once, few, many or a class for expanded clones.

TRBV2	-	TRBJ1-6	many	CASSEDQGRISPLHF	TGTGCCAGCAGTGAAGACCAGGGCCGAATTTCACCCCTCCACTTT
TRBV11-3	TRBD1	TRBJ1-2	-	CASSYRTGAALGYGYTF	TGTGCCAGCAGCTATAGGACAGGGGCGGCTCTGGGCTATGGCTACACCTTC
TRBV6-5	-	TRBJ2-5	-	CASSSEFGETQYF	TGTGCCAGCAGCTCCGAATTCGGGGAGACCCAGTACTTC
TRBV14	-	TRBJ2-2	few	CASSQVYEPRGGELFF	TGTGCCAGCAGCCAAGTCTACGAACCGAGGGGCGGGGAGCTGTTTTTT
TRBV7-9	TRBD1	TRBJ2-2	many	CASSRRTGEAGELFF	TGTGCCAGCAGTCGTCGGACAGGGGAGGCCGGGGAGCTGTTTTTT
TRBV5-1	TRBD1	TRBJ1-3	once	CASSLGAPGTGGNTIYF	TGCGCCAGCAGCTTGGGCGCCCCCGGGACAGGTGGAAACACCATATATTTT
TRBV7-9	-	TRBJ1-3	few	CASSSGPAAGNTIYF	TGTGCCAGCAGTTCCGGACCGGCAGCCGGAAACACCATATATTTT
TRBV25-1	TRBD1	TRBJ1-6	-	CASSATGGASNSPLHF	TGTGCCAGCAGCGCGACAGGGGGCGCGTCAAATTCACCCCTCCACTTT
TRBV7-2	-	TRBJ2-7	-	CASSSLTGPYEQYF	TGTGCCAGCAGCTCCCTGACGGGGCCCTACGAGCAGTACTTC
TRBV7-2	TRBD2	TRBJ2-7	-	CASSFEMAGGPYEQYF	TGTGCCAGCAGCTTTGAAATGGCGGGAGGGCCCTACGAGCAGTACTTC
TRBV10-3	TRBD1	TRBJ1-1	many	CAISEGTGGLRNTEAFF	TGTGCCATCAGTGAGGGGACAGGAGGGTTGCGGAACACTGAAGCTTTCTTT
TRBV24-1	-	TRBJ1-1	-	CATSEGNRANTEAFF	TGTGCCACCAGTGAGGGGAACAGGGCGAACACTGAAGCTTTCTTT
TRBV7-2	-	TRBJ1-5	few	CASSLRGEAQHF	TGTGCCAGCAGCTTACGGGGAGAGGCCCAGCATTTT
TRBV4-1	-	TRBJ1-2	few	CASSQDFGRARAYGYTF	TGCGCCAGCAGCCAAGACTTCGGCAGGGCGAGAGCCTATGGCTACACCTTC
TRBV19	TRBD1	TRBJ1-1	-	CASPDRAHVRVETEAFF	TGTGCCAGCCCGGACAGGGCGCACGTTCGTGTTGAAACTGAAGCTTTCTTT
TRBV5-4	-	TRBJ1-5	-	CASRMWGDSNQPQHF	TGTGCCAGCAGAATGTGGGGGGATAGCAATCAGCCCCAGCATTTT
TRBV12-3/TRBV12-4	-	TRBJ2-7	-	CASSQVTGSYEQYF	TGTGCCAGCAGCCAAGTTACCGGATCCTACGAGCAGTACTTC
TRBV7-8	TRBD1	TRBJ2-7	-	CASSLGSTGQGLYEQYF	TGTGCCAGCAGCTTAGGTTCGACGGGACAGGGACTTTACGAGCAGTACTTC